The 21 T cell receptor beta chains below all came from one sample that was sequenced in a study of blood T cells in healthy people across ages. A second roughly 6 to 11 cycle PCR used barcoded and J-beta primers. A single record per CDR3 protein comes from TCRdb applying MiXCR to the 5' RACE reads. The table shows 380,000 or so distinct CDR3 sequences, with 45% to 65% occurring only once. Sequenced material: blood. These receptors all stem from a man aged 55 to 70 in good health.

Points on this clonotype: Compared with germline, one end of the junction differs, possibly owing to a read error. The chain joins TRBV20-1 to TRBJ1-5; D is unresolved. The germline V gene has CDR1 DFQATT and CDR2 SNEGSKA (reference sequence). The CDR3 contains 15 residues. CDR3 residues: CSARDVGQLNQPRHF. The CDR3 nucleotides read TGCAGTGCTAGAGATGTGGGTCAACTGAATCAGCCCCGGCATTTT.

This chain joins TRBV4-2 and TRBJ2-1; a weak D match, TRBD2 (6 bases). TRBJ2-7 explains the end of the DNA better; the J call may be wrong. This CDR3 is 15 amino acids long. Germline V gives CDR1 LGHNA, CDR2 YNFKEQ. CDR3 loop: CASSQALGGVYEQYF. In DNA, the CDR3 is TGTGCCAGCAGCCAAGCACTCGGCGGGGTCTACGAGCAGTACTTC.

Only a few counts were recorded for this clonotype. V usage is TRBV6-2 or TRBV6-3 and J usage is TRBJ2-6, with 12 bases matching TRBD2. The CDR3 is made up of 18 amino acids. After removal of 6 bases from V and 0 bases from J, the junction contained 6 bases not matched to a gene. The V gene's germline CDR1 is MNHEY and CDR2 SVGEGT. CDR3 DNA sequence: TGTGCCAGCAGGGACGGACTAGCGGGACGCTCTGGGGCCAACGTCCTGACTTTC. Its protein product is CASRDGLAGRSGANVLTF.

There are a few counts of this clonotype. This chain links TRBV6-6 with TRBJ2-5; no definite D call. Germline CDR1 MNHNY, CDR2 SVGAGI (reference sequence). CDR3 size: 12 residues. The V end was cut by 5 bases, the J end by 3 bases, with 7 bases between. The CDR3 DNA is TGTGCCAGCAGTCTTATTAAAGAGACCCAGTACTTC. Protein: CASSLIKETQYF.

The chain links TRBV5-1 to TRBJ2-1, with no clear D. CDR3 size: 16 residues. V shed 2 bases and J shed 6 bases, with 18 bases lying between them. Germline V lookup: CDR1 SGHRS, CDR2 YFSETQ. The CDR3 region is CASSFRSGSSGNEQFF. DNA of the CDR3: TGCGCCAGCAGCTTTCGGTCCGGGTCCTCGGGCAATGAGCAGTTCTTC.

V usage is TRBV10-3 and J usage is TRBJ1-2, with D possibly TRBD1 on 5 matching bases. CDR3 length: 14 amino acids. Trimming shortened V by 2 bases and J by 7 bases, and 14 bases separated the two germline ends. From germline, CDR1 is ENHRY and CDR2 SYGVKD. Here the CDR3 DNA reads TGTGCCATCAGTGAGCCACAGACAGAGTTTGGCTACACCTTC. Encoded protein: CAISEPQTEFGYTF.

A few counts support this clonotype. The J gene is TRBJ1-2, the V gene TRBV7-2; D uncertain. The germline V and J ends were trimmed by 1 base and 1 base, with 4 bases remaining between them. The CDR3 runs to 13 residues. Germline V gene sequence: CDR1 SGHTA, CDR2 FQGNSA. CDR3 amino acids: CASSLDNNYGYTF. DNA of the CDR3: TGTGCCAGCAGCTTAGACAATAACTATGGCTACACCTTC.

The V call is TRBV7-3, the J call TRBJ2-1, with no clear D. Trimming took 5 bases from V and 0 from J, leaving 11 bases between them. Germline V lookup: CDR1 SGHTA, CDR2 FQGTGA. This CDR3 is 15 amino acids long. The CDR3 nucleotides are TGTGCCAGCAGCCTGACTGCCAGCTCCTACAATGAGCAGTTCTTC. Translation gives CASSLTASSYNEQFF.

This clonotype was observed a handful of times. J is TRBJ2-7 and V is TRBV13, with D perhaps assigned TRBD1 or TRBD2 (6 bases each). The CDR3 loop spans 14 amino acids. V was clipped by 2 bases and J by 4 bases, with 12 bases between them. Per germline, CDR1 PRHDT and CDR2 FYEKMQ (reference sequence). This chain's CDR3 is CASSLRGGGYEQYF. The DNA of the CDR3 is TGTGCCAGCAGCTTAAGAGGGGGAGGTTACGAGCAGTACTTC.

CDR3 nucleotide sequence: TGCAGCGTTGTCACTCCCTGGGCCTACGAGCAGTACTTC. Translating gives CSVVTPWAYEQYF. The chain combines TRBV29-1 with TRBJ2-7; no clear D. The V end lost 4 bases, the J end lost 2 bases, and 12 bases lay between the germline ends. The CDR3 is 13 amino acids. In germline, CDR1 is SQVTM, CDR2 ANQGSEA.

This clonotype was detected ten times or more. The rearrangement uses TRBV4-3 and TRBJ2-5, with D hard to call. The CDR3 spans 14 residues. Germline values: CDR1 LGHNA, CDR2 YSLEER. Trimming removed 0 bases from V and 5 bases from J, with 10 bases in between. The CDR3 loop is CASSQEGRWETQYF. CDR3 nucleotide sequence: TGCGCCAGCAGCCAAGAAGGCCGATGGGAGACCCAGTACTTC.

The chain carries TRBV20-1 and TRBJ1-5; D may be TRBD1 (5 bases). The germline V gene encodes CDR1 DFQATT and CDR2 SNEGSKA (reference sequence). The CDR3 contains 15 residues. V was cut by 3 bases and J by 0 bases, with 12 bases left in between. In nucleotides, the CDR3 is TGCAGTGCTAGCGGGGGGGTCGGTAGCAATCAGCCCCAGCATTTT. As protein: CSASGGVGSNQPQHF.

There are a few counts of this clonotype. The V gene is TRBV29-1, the J gene TRBJ2-3; D gene ambiguous. Trimming pared 0 bases from V and 2 bases from J, leaving 6 bases between. The CDR3 length is 13 residues. Per germline, CDR1 SQVTM and CDR2 ANQGSEA. The CDR3 sequence is CSVEDPHTDTQYF. In DNA form, the CDR3 reads TGCAGCGTTGAAGATCCCCACACAGATACGCAGTATTTT.

The chain is built from TRBV29-1 and TRBJ1-4; possible D gene TRBD1, 6 bases. Germline V lookup: CDR1 SQVTM, CDR2 ANQGSEA. The CDR3 is 12 amino acids. Trimming pared 7 bases from V and 4 bases from J, leaving 10 bases between. Here the CDR3 DNA reads TGCAGCGCGGGGGCGGTTAATGAAAAACTGTTTTTT. It codes for CSAGAVNEKLFF.

The rearrangement uses TRBV6-2 or TRBV6-3 and TRBJ1-2; D might be TRBD1 (5 bases). The germline V gene encodes CDR1 MNHEY and CDR2 SVGEGT. Trimming took off 4 bases at V and 5 bases at J, with 14 bases between the two ends. This CDR3 has 14 residues. CDR3 nucleotide sequence: TGTGCCAGCAGTTCCCCCGGGACGGAGTATGGCTACACCTTC. Translation gives CASSSPGTEYGYTF.

The chain joins TRBV7-2 to TRBJ2-4; 10 bases are a match to TRBD2. Germline values: CDR1 SGHTA, CDR2 FQGNSA. Germline trimming cut 5 bases from V and 0 bases from J; bases unmatched to any gene: 4. The CDR3 runs 16 residues. The CDR3 bases are TGTGCCAGCAGCCAGACTAGCGGGCTAGCCAAAAACATTCAGTACTTC. As protein: CASSQTSGLAKNIQYF.

This clonotype was seen only a few times. This rearrangement joins TRBV28 to TRBJ2-1, with TRBD2 matching 9 bases. CDR1 and CDR2 from the germline V gene are MDHEN and SYDVKM. The CDR3 contains 17 residues. V was clipped by 2 bases and J by 3 bases; unmatched bases: 8. The CDR3 reads CASSLKGGRADYNEQFF. For the CDR3, the DNA is TGTGCCAGCAGTTTAAAGGGCGGGAGGGCCGACTACAATGAGCAGTTCTTC.

This chain joins TRBV25-1 and TRBJ1-6; D not resolved. CDR3 length equals 14 residues. Deletions cut 6 bases from V and 10 bases from J, with 16 bases between. Germline V lookup: CDR1 MGHDK, CDR2 SYGVNS. As DNA, the CDR3 is TGTGCCAGCAGGGCGGCGAAGGCAGGATCACCCCTCCACTTT. Translated: CASRAAKAGSPLHF.

This clonotype was detected a few times. The genes are TRBV11-1 and TRBJ2-3; D gene unclear. V was shortened by 1 base and J by 0 bases, with 8 bases between the two germline ends. The germline gives CDR1 SGHAT, CDR2 FQDESV (reference sequence). This CDR3 has 15 residues. The CDR3 DNA reads TGTGCCAGCAGCTTAGATGGCGGTAGCACAGATACGCAGTATTTT. Protein product: CASSLDGGSTDTQYF.

In the case of this clonotype: A much larger clone differs from this one at a single base, so this may be a read error. The chain is built from TRBV11-2 and TRBJ2-5; 9 bases agree with TRBD1. Looked up from germline, CDR1 is SGHAT and CDR2 is FQNNGV. Germline trimming cut 2 bases from V and 4 bases from J; bases unmatched to any gene: 5. CDR3 length: 15 amino acids. CDR3 bases: TGTGCCAGCAGCTTAAGGGACAGGGCACGAGAGACCCAGTACTTC. Encoded protein: CASSLRDRARETQYF.

The chain recombines TRBV20-1 with TRBJ2-4; D could derive from TRBD1 or TRBD2 (5 bases each). The end of the DNA fits TRBJ2-7 better, so the J call may be wrong. The CDR3 loop spans 14 amino acids. Germline V lookup: CDR1 DFQATT, CDR2 SNEGSKA (reference sequence). CDR3 DNA: TGCAGTGCTATCCCCCCAGGGAGTGGGTACGAGCAGTACTTC. It translates to CSAIPPGSGYEQYF.